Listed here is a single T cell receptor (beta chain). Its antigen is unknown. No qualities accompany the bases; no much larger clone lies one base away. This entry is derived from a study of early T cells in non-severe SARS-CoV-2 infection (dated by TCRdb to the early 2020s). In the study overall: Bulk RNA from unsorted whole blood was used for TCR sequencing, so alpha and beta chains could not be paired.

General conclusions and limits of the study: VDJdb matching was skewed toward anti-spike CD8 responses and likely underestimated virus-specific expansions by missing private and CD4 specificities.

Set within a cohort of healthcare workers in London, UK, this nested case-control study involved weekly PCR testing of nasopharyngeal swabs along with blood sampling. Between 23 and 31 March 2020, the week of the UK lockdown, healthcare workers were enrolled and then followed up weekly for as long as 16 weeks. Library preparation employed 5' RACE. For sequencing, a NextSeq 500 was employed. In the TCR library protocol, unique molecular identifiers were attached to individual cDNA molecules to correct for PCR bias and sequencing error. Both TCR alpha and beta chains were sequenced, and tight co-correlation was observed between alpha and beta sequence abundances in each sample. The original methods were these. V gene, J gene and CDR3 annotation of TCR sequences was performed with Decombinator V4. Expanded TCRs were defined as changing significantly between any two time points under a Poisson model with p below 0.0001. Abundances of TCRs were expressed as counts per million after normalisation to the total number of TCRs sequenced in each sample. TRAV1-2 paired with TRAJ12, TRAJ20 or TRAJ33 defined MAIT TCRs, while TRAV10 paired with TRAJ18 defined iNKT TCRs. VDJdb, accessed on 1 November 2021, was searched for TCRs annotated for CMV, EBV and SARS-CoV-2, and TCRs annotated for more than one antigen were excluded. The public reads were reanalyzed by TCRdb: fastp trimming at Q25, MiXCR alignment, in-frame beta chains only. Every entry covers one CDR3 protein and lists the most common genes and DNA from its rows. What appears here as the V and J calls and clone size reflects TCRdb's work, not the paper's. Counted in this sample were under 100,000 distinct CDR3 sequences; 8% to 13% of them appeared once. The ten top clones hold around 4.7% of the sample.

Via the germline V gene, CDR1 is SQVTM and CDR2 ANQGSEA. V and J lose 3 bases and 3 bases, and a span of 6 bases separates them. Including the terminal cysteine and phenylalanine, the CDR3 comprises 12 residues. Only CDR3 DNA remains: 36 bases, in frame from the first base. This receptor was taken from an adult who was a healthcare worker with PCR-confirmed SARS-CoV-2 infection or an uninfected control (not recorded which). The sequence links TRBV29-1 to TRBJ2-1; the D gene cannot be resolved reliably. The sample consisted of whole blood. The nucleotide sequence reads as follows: TGCAGCGTTGAGGATAACTACAATGAGCAGTTCTTC. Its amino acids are CSVEDNYNEQFF.